Below, 30 T cell receptor beta chains from the same sample are listed, as sequenced in a study of T cell repertoires in cytomegalovirus infection. Which antigens these TCRs recognize remains unknown. TCRdb fed the reads into MiXCR, producing one record per CDR3 protein. Of about 900,000 distinct CDR3 sequences listed, 31% were seen once; the top ten hold around an eighth. The specimen comprised cultured CD8+ T cells from PBMCs, sampled from culture after CMV antigen stimulation. These receptors all stem from a human donor in good health (CMV status not recorded). Some clones in this sample may be carry-over from other donors' samples.

This clonotype was recorded many times. The chain has TRBV28 and TRBJ1-5, with 7 positions matching TRBD1. The length of the CDR3 is 15 residues. Germline V gene sequence: CDR1 MDHEN, CDR2 SYDVKM. V was clipped by 6 bases and J by 3 bases; unmatched bases: 8. As DNA, the CDR3 is TGTGCCAGCAGATGGGACAGCTACCCCAATCAGCCCCAGCATTTT. The encoded protein is CASRWDSYPNQPQHF.

The chain combines TRBV6-2 or TRBV6-3 with TRBJ1-1; the match to TRBD1 covers 7 bases. There are 15 residues in the CDR3. Trimming cost V 8 bases and J 1 base; bases outside gene matches: 10. CDR1 is MNHEY and CDR2 is SVGEGT in the germline V gene. CDR3: CASLIRTGRNTEAFF. DNA of the CDR3: TGTGCCAGCCTGATTCGGACAGGAAGGAACACTGAAGCTTTCTTT.

The chain recombines TRBV28 with TRBJ2-7; TRBD1 might be the D (6 bases). Deletions cut 3 bases from V and 2 bases from J, with 11 bases between. The CDR3 spans 14 residues. Per germline, CDR1 MDHEN and CDR2 SYDVKM. The CDR3 protein is CASSFPRGTYEQYF. In nucleotides, the CDR3 is TGTGCCAGCAGTTTCCCGAGGGGGACCTACGAGCAGTACTTC.

This clonotype showed up many times. The chain joins TRBV7-2 to TRBJ1-2; weak D call: TRBD1 (5 bases). Germline loops: CDR1 SGHTA, CDR2 FQGNSA. The ends were cut back, 8 bases at V and 11 bases at J, with 30 bases in the middle. This CDR3 comprises 16 residues. CDR3 in amino acids: CASVISQMSAREGYTF. For the CDR3, the DNA is TGTGCCAGCGTAATTAGCCAAATGAGTGCCCGGGAGGGGTACACCTTC.

The chain recombines TRBV6-5 with TRBJ1-2; TRBD1 matches 9 bases. This CDR3 has 16 amino acids. V shed 2 bases, J shed 2 bases, and the junction held 6 bases outside the gene matches. CDR1 and CDR2 from the germline V gene are MNHEY and SVGAGI. CDR3 loop: CASSYGTGGRNYGYTF. The CDR3 DNA follows: TGTGCCAGCAGTTACGGAACAGGGGGCAGGAACTATGGCTACACCTTC.

Concerning this clonotype itself: A much larger clone lies one base from this, so it may be a read error. A read error is likely, as this CDR3 ends without the conserved phenylalanine or tryptophan. The chain combines TRBV7-4 with TRBJ2-7; D unclear. The CDR3 runs 15 residues. Germline loops: CDR1 SGHVT, CDR2 SQSDAQ. The V gene lost 2 bases and the J gene lost 3 bases, with 14 bases spanning the gap. In nucleotides, the CDR3 is TGTGCCAGCAGCTTAAGCCAGCGCTGGCACTACGAGCAGTACTTA. Its translation: CASSLSQRWHYEQYL.

The chain couples TRBV12-3 or TRBV12-4 to TRBJ1-5; possible D gene TRBD1, 6 bases. V shed 3 bases and J shed 10 bases, with 13 bases lying between them. The CDR3 runs to 13 residues. In nucleotides, the CDR3 is TGTGCCAGCAGTTTGGACAGCTTCGGCCCCCAGCATTTT. Residues: CASSLDSFGPQHF.

This chain uses TRBV19 with TRBJ2-3; D uncertain. From germline, CDR1 is LNHDA and CDR2 SQIVND (reference sequence). V was trimmed by 3 bases and J by 2 bases, leaving 3 bases between them. The CDR3 extends over 12 amino acids. CDR3 in amino acids: CASSMVTDTQYF. The CDR3 DNA reads as TGTGCCAGTAGTATGGTCACAGATACGCAGTATTTT.

The chain combines TRBV19 with TRBJ1-5; D ambiguous. Between the trimmed V and J ends, which lost 8 bases and 0 bases, there was a span of 14 bases. The CDR3 length is 15 residues. The germline V gene encodes CDR1 LNHDA and CDR2 SQIVND (reference sequence). The CDR3, as DNA: TGTGCCAGTCGAACGGAAGGTTTTAGCAATCAGCCCCAGCATTTT. It translates to CASRTEGFSNQPQHF. The full variable domain, rest sourced from reference TRBV19 and TRBJ1-5, is DGGITQSPKYLFRKEGQNVTLSCEQNLNHDAMYWYRQDPGQGLRLIYYSQIVNDFQKGDIAEGYSVSREKKESFPLTVTSAQKNPTAFYLCASRTEGFSNQPQHFGDGTRLSIL.

This clonotype occurred once. The V and J genes are TRBV10-3 and TRBJ2-7, with D perhaps TRBD1 (6 bases). CDR3 length: 13 amino acids. CDR1 and CDR2 (germline): ENHRY, SYGVKD. CDR3 sequence: CAITRGEGYEHYV. CDR3 sequence (DNA): TGTGCCATCACCAGGGGAGAGGGGTACGAGCATTACGTC.

The gene calls are TRBV3-1 and TRBJ2-4; D is uncertain. CDR1 and CDR2 from the germline V gene are LGHDT and YNNKEL (reference sequence). The CDR3 has 14 residues. V lost 5 bases and J 0 bases, leaving 8 bases between the germline ends. The CDR3 region has the DNA TGTGCCAGCAGCGGACGAAAAGCCAAAAACATTCAGTACTTC. Its protein product is CASSGRKAKNIQYF.

As for this clonotype: Germline is not matched at one junction end, which may reflect a read error. The chain couples TRBV12-3 or TRBV12-4 to TRBJ1-1; 8 bases fit TRBD1. The CDR3 sequence is 13 residues long. This chain's CDR3 is CASSPRGPTVAFF. Written as DNA, the CDR3 is TGTGCCAGCAGCCCCAGGGGGCCCACTGTAGCTTTCTTT.

This clonotype was seen only a few times. The CDR3 sequence: CASSIGQTTNTEAFF. CDR3 sequence (DNA): TGTGCCAGTAGTATAGGACAGACGACTAACACTGAAGCTTTCTTT. The gene calls are TRBV19 and TRBJ1-1, with a tentative D call TRBD1 (5 bases). Germline V gene sequence: CDR1 LNHDA, CDR2 SQIVND (reference sequence). The CDR3 extends over 15 amino acids. Trimming took 1 base from V and 2 from J, leaving 11 bases between them.

This clonotype was recorded a few times. The chain links TRBV15 to TRBJ2-5; TRBD2 might be the D (7 bases). Germline CDR1 LNHNV, CDR2 YYDKDF (reference sequence). This CDR3 has 14 residues. V lost 5 bases, J lost 1 base, and 11 bases lay in between. CDR3 DNA sequence: TGTGCCACCAGCGAGGGGGGGGCCCAAGAGACCCAGTACTTC. It is translated as CATSEGGAQETQYF.

J is TRBJ1-2 and V is TRBV7-9; D is uncertain. The V gene lost 1 base and the J gene lost 4 bases, with 13 bases spanning the gap. This CDR3 has 15 residues. Germline CDR1 is SEHNR and CDR2 is FQNEAQ (reference sequence). The CDR3 loop is CASSLEPGFIYGYTF. The DNA for the CDR3 is TGTGCCAGCAGCTTAGAGCCGGGGTTCATCTATGGCTACACCTTC.

The chain links TRBV23-1 to TRBJ2-3; no firm D call. TRBV23-1 is reported as an ORF; its role is uncertain. This CDR3 region has 13 residues. V lost 0 bases, J lost 5 bases, and 6 bases lay in between. CDR3 loop: CASSQSEVDTQYF. CDR3 DNA sequence: TGCGCCAGCAGTCAATCGGAAGTAGATACGCAGTATTTT.

The chain combines TRBV18 with TRBJ2-7, with D possibly matching TRBD1 (6 bases). The V and J ends lost 8 bases and 2 bases respectively, with 16 bases between them. This CDR3 is built from 14 residues. Germline CDR1 reads KGHSH; CDR2 reads LQKENI. The CDR3 here is CASAPWDTTYEQYF. The CDR3 DNA follows: TGTGCCAGCGCCCCTTGGGACACCACCTACGAGCAGTACTTC.

The rearrangement links TRBV27 to TRBJ2-4; TRBD1 matches at 7 bases. V lost 6 bases and J lost 8; bases outside the gene matches: 13. Germline CDR1 is MNHEY and CDR2 is SMNVEV (reference sequence). The CDR3 is made up of 15 amino acids. For the CDR3, the DNA is TGTGCCAGCAGCCCCCTAAAAGGGGGCGTAGACATTCAGTACTTC. Amino acid sequence: CASSPLKGGVDIQYF.

CDR3 sequence (DNA): TGCGCCAGCAGACGCGGAACCATGAACACTGAAGCTTTCTTT. This sequence encodes CASRRGTMNTEAFF. The chain couples TRBV10-1 to TRBJ1-1; D is uncertain. Germline lookup yields CDR1 WNHNN and CDR2 SYGVQD (reference sequence). Trimming cost V 6 bases and J 0 bases, with 11 bases left between them. The CDR3 runs to 14 residues.

This clonotype was observed many times. The V call is TRBV7-8, the J call TRBJ1-1; perhaps TRBD1 as D (5 bases). The V end lost 4 bases, the J end lost 3 bases, and 15 bases lay between the germline ends. Germline V gene lookup returns CDR1 SGHVS and CDR2 FQNEAQ. This CDR3 spans 15 amino acids. CDR3 amino acids: CASSSGEQRDTEAFF. In DNA, the CDR3 is TGTGCCAGCAGCTCGGGGGAACAGAGAGACACTGAAGCTTTCTTT.

This clonotype was picked up a small number of times. The chain employs TRBV10-3 and TRBJ1-3; D not resolved. Germline V gene lookup returns CDR1 ENHRY and CDR2 SYGVKD. V was shortened by 7 bases and J by 0 bases, with 10 bases between the two germline ends. The CDR3 spans 14 residues. In DNA, the CDR3 is TGTGCCATCATAACCGGGGACTCTGGAAACACCATATATTTT. Protein: CAIITGDSGNTIYF.

This clonotype was picked up a small number of times. This rearrangement joins TRBV7-2 to TRBJ2-3; 13 nucleotides match TRBD2. The V gene end was trimmed by 5 bases and the J gene end by 2 bases; junction bases not matched to a gene: 4. From germline, CDR1 is SGHTA and CDR2 FQGNSA. CDR3 length: 16 amino acids. CDR3 region: CASSETSGGVTDTQYF. CDR3 in DNA: TGTGCCAGCAGCGAAACTAGCGGGGGGGTCACAGATACGCAGTATTTT. The full variable domain, with the rest looked up from reference TRBV7-2 and TRBJ2-3, is GAGVSQSPSNKVTEKGKDVELRCDPISGHTALYWYRQSLGQGLEFLIYFQGNSAPDKSGLPSDRFSAERTGGSVSTLTIQRTQQEDSAVYLCASSETSGGVTDTQYFGPGTRLTVL.

This chain joins TRBV4-1 and TRBJ2-1; 13 nucleotides align to TRBD2. The CDR3 consists of 15 residues. V lost 2 bases to trimming and J lost 8 bases; unmatched junction nucleotides: 3. CDR1 and CDR2 (germline): MGHRA, YSYEKL. The CDR3 loop reads CASSQRTSGGDEQFF. Here the CDR3 DNA reads TGCGCCAGCAGCCAAAGGACTAGCGGGGGCGATGAGCAGTTCTTC.

This clonotype was recorded only once. The chain recombines TRBV7-3 with TRBJ1-1; unclear D gene. This CDR3 comprises 14 residues. CDR1 and CDR2 (germline): SGHTA, FQGTGA. V was shortened by 5 bases and J by 3 bases, with 13 bases between the two germline ends. CDR3 sequence (DNA): TGTGCCAGCAGCACCCCGGGGATCGACACTGAAGCTTTCTTT. Translated: CASSTPGIDTEAFF.

This clonotype turned up a few times. V gene TRBV15 combines with J gene TRBJ2-1; TRBD2 is a possible D gene (5 bases). Germline V gene sequence: CDR1 LNHNV, CDR2 YYDKDF (reference sequence). Between the trimmed V and J ends, which lost 3 bases and 8 bases, there was a span of 17 bases. The CDR3 contains 15 residues. This CDR3 reads CATSSRRPGVDEQFF. CDR3 bases: TGTGCCACCAGCAGTAGGAGGCCCGGAGTCGATGAGCAGTTCTTC.

This sequence joins TRBV27 and TRBJ2-5, with D unclear. The germline V gene has CDR1 MNHEY and CDR2 SMNVEV (reference sequence). V was trimmed by 5 bases and J by 5 bases, leaving 18 bases between them. The CDR3 extends over 15 amino acids. Here the CDR3 DNA reads TGTGCCAGCAGTCCCCGGACGGCCATGGACGAGACCCAGTACTTC. It specifies CASSPRTAMDETQYF.

This clonotype was seen many times. The rearrangement uses TRBV7-9 and TRBJ2-1; D may be TRBD1 (6 bases). The CDR3 loop spans 14 amino acids. Germline V gene sequence: CDR1 SEHNR, CDR2 FQNEAQ (reference sequence). The V end was cut by 5 bases, the J end by 0 bases, with 8 bases between. This CDR3 reads CASSPRGSYNEQFF. The CDR3 bases are TGTGCCAGCAGCCCCAGGGGCTCCTACAATGAGCAGTTCTTC.

The sample holds one count of this clonotype. Written as DNA, the CDR3 is TGTGCCATCGGAGAGACAGGGAGAAACGGCTACAATGAGCAGTTCTTC. This translates into CAIGETGRNGYNEQFF. This chain links TRBV10-3 with TRBJ2-1; the match to TRBD1 covers 7 bases. Germline V gives CDR1 ENHRY, CDR2 SYGVKD. The CDR3 totals 16 residues. V lost 8 bases and J lost 3; bases outside the gene matches: 13.

This clonotype showed up just a few times. V and J are TRBV19 and TRBJ2-1; D may be TRBD1 (6 bases). From germline, CDR1 is LNHDA and CDR2 SQIVND (reference sequence). V lost 2 bases and J 5 bases, leaving 19 bases between the germline ends. This CDR3 spans 17 amino acids. The chain's CDR3 is CASSISGAPGKNNEQFF. The CDR3 DNA reads TGTGCCAGTAGTATATCAGGGGCCCCCGGAAAAAACAATGAGCAGTTCTTC. Full variable domain (remainder filled in from reference TRBV19 and TRBJ2-1): DGGITQSPKYLFRKEGQNVTLSCEQNLNHDAMYWYRQDPGQGLRLIYYSQIVNDFQKGDIAEGYSVSREKKESFPLTVTSAQKNPTAFYLCASSISGAPGKNNEQFFGPGTRLTVL.

In the case of this clonotype: At one of its ends the junction is not consistent with the germline gene, which may arise from a read error. The chain links TRBV7-3 to TRBJ2-7, with D uncertain. The CDR3 is made up of 14 amino acids. Germline V gives CDR1 SGHTA, CDR2 FQGTGA. The CDR3 spells CVSSPDTFGDEQYF. CDR3 in DNA: TGTGTCAGCAGCCCCGACACGTTCGGCGACGAGCAGTACTTC.